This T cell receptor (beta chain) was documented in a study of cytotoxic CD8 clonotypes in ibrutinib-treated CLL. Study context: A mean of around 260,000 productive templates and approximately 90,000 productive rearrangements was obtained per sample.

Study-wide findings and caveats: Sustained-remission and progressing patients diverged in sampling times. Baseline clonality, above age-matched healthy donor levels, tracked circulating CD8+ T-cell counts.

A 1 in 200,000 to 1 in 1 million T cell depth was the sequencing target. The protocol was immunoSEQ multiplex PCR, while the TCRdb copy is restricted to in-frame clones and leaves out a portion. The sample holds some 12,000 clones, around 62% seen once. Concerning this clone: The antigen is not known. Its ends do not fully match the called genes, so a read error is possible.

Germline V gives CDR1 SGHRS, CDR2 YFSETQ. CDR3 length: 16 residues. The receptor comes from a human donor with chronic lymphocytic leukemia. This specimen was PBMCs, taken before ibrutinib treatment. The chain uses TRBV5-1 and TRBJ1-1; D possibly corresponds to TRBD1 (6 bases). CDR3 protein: CASSLGSGVRNAEAFF. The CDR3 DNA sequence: TGCGCCAGCAGCTTGGGTTCAGGGGTTCGGAACGCTGAAGCTTTCTTT.